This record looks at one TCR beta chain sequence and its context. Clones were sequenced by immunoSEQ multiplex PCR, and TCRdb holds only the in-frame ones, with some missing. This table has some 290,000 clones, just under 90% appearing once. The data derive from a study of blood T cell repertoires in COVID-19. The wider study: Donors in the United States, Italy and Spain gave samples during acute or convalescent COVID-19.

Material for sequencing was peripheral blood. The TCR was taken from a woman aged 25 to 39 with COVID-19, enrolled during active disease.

The CDR3 bases are TGCGCCAGCAGCCCTAATGGACAGGGGGTTGTCGGGGAGCTGTTTTTT. Translated: CASSPNGQGVVGELFF. The V call is TRBV5-1, the J call TRBJ2-2; 10 bases align to TRBD1. CDR3 length: 16 residues. The germline CDR1 and CDR2 sequences are SGHRS and YFSETQ. The V and J ends lost 4 bases and 7 bases, in that order; junction bases with no gene match: 10. The full variable domain, its missing parts supplied by reference TRBV5-1 and TRBJ2-2, is KAGVTQTPRYLIKTRGQQVTLSCSPISGHRSVSWYQQTPGQGLQFLFEYFSETQRNKGNFPGRFSGRQFSNSRSEMNVSTLELGDSALYLCASSPNGQGVVGELFFGEGSRLTVL.